Described below is a single T cell receptor (beta chain) sequence and its context. This clonotype has at least ten counts. Its cognate antigen has yet to be identified. No clone much larger than this one lies a single base away; base qualities are absent. The method behind the library was multiplex PCR. Sequenced on an Illumina HiSeq 4000. CDR3 regions were amplified by Arm-PCR with iRepertoire HTBI primers to construct TCR beta libraries. Gel purification was performed on PCR products prior to sequencing. The original methods were these. A total of fewer than 65 TRBV and 14 TRBJ segments were identified across samples and were used for gene usage analysis of CDR3 amino acid clonotypes. COPE and FqMerger were used to merge the filtered high-quality paired reads into contigs. BLAST was used to align contigs to IMGT TRBV, TRBD and TRBJ reference genes, and CDR3 was defined according to IMGT. Clonotypes above 0.1% frequency were classified as highly expanded clones. Shannon entropy served as the measure of repertoire diversity, while the Gini coefficient captured V-J evenness. A clonotype was considered public if more than one individual shared it. In TCRdb, the public reads were trimmed at Q25 with fastp and aligned with MiXCR, with productive beta chains retained. Entries are consolidated by CDR3 protein sequence, retaining the most common genes and DNA. It is TCRdb's table, rather than the study itself, that gives the V and J calls and clone size. This sample comprises around 250,000 distinct CDR3 sequences, 20% to 25% of them detected only once. The top ten hold around 13% of the sample.

These data belong to a study of regulatory T cells in long-lasting Graves disease listed by TCRdb under 2021. In terms of the full investigation: In the newly diagnosed Graves' disease group, patients had been taking antithyroid drugs for less than 3 months. Patients with persistent Graves' disease were compared with patients with newly diagnosed Graves' disease using TCR sequencing and RNA sequencing of peripheral blood. The study was registered as a clinical trial and conducted in China. A total of around 35 samples underwent TCR sequencing: around 13 from persistent and roughly 20 from newly diagnosed Graves' disease patients.

What the time point label conveys for this sample: newly diagnosed GD, antithyroid drugs for less than 3 months. RNA was extracted from PBMCs in TRIzol for both TCR sequencing and RNA sequencing. Graves' disease was diagnosed according to American Thyroid Association guidelines. The patients came from an endocrinology department in Xi'an, China. Each patient gave about 8.1 milliliters of peripheral blood, collected in an EDTA anticoagulant tube. Ficoll Paque Plus density gradient separation was used to isolate PBMCs, and no further T cell sorting was performed. An Agilent 2100 Bioanalyzer and agarose gel were used to check RNA quality, while a NanoDrop 2000 measured RNA concentration. General findings and caveats noted by the study authors: The small sample size was acknowledged by the authors as a limitation that may reduce accuracy. Sequencing and analysis were restricted to the TCR beta chain. A larger number of public clonotypes was shared among persistent patients (under 3,000) than among newly diagnosed patients (roughly 930). Because the primary lesion, thyroid tissue, could not be accessed, the study looked at peripheral blood alone. Persistent Graves' disease patients showed lower TCR Shannon entropy and fewer highly expanded clones than newly diagnosed patients, suggesting clonal expansion.

The sample here was peripheral blood mononuclear cells (PBMCs), taken at new diagnosis, from a patient treated with antithyroid drugs. The sequence derives from a female donor with Graves disease.

CDR3 region: CASSLGTEKLFF. In nucleotides, the sequence is TGTGCCAGCAGCTTAGGGACCGAAAAACTGTTTTTT. In this chain, TRBV7-9 is recombined with TRBJ1-4, with the D segment identity uncertain. Trimming takes 1 base from V and 8 bases from J, and the germline ends sit 5 bases apart. The CDR3, cysteine through phenylalanine, is 12 amino acids long. Only CDR3 DNA remains: 36 bases, in frame from the first base. Via the germline V gene (reference sequence), CDR1 is SEHNR and CDR2 FQNEAQ.